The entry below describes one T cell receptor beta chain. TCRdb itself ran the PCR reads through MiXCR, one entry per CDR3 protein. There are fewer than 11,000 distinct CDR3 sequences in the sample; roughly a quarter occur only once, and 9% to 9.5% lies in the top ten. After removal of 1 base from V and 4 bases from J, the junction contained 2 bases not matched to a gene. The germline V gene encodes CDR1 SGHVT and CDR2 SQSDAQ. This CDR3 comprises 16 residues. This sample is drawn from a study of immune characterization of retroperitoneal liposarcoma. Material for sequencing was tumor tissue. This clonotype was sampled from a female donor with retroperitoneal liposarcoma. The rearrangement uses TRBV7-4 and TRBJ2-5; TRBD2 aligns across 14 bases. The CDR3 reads CASSLDGTSGRETQYF. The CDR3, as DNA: TGTGCCAGCAGCTTAGATGGGACTAGCGGGAGAGAGACCCAGTACTTC.